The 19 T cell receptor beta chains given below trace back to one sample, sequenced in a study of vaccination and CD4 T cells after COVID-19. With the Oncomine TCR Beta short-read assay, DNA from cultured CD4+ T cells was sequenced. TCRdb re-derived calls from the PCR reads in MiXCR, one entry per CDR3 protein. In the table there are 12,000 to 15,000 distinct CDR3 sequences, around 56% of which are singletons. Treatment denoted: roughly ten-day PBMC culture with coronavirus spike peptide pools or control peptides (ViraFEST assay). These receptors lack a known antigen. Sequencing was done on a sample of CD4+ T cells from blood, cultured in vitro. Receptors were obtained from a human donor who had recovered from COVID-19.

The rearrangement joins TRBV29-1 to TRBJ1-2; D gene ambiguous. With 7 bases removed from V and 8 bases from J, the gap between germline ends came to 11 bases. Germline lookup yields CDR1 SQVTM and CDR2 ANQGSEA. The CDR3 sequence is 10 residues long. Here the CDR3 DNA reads TGCAGCGCTAGCCACGGAGGCTACACCTTC. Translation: CSASHGGYTF.

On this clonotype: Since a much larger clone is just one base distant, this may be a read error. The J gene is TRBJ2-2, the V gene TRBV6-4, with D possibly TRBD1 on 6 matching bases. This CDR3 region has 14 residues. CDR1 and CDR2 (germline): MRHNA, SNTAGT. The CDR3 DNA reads TGTGCCAGCAGTGATGGGACAAACAGCGGGGAGCTGTTTTTT. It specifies CASSDGTNSGELFF.

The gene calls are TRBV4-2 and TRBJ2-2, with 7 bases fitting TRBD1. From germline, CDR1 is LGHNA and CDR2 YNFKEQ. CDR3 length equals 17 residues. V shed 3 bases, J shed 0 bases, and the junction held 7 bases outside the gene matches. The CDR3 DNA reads TGTGCCAGCAGCCATGCAACAGGGGACGCGAACACCGGGGAGCTGTTTTTT. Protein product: CASSHATGDANTGELFF.

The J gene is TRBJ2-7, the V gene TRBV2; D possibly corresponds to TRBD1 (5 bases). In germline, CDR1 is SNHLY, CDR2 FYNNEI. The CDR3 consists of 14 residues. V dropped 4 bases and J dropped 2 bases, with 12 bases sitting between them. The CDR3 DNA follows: TGTGCCAGCAGTGTATCAGGGATCCCCTACGAGCAGTACTTC. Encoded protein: CASSVSGIPYEQYF.

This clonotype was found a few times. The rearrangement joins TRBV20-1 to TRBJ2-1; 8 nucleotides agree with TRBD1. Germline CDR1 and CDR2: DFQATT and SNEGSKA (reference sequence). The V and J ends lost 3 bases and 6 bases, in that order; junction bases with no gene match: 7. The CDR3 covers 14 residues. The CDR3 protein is CSARSGTGINEQFF. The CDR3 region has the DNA TGCAGTGCTAGGAGTGGGACAGGCATCAATGAGCAGTTCTTC.

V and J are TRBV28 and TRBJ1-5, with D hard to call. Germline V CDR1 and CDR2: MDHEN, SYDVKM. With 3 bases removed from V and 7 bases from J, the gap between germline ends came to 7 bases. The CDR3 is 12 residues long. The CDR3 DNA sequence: TGTGCCAGCAGTTTTGGCTGGCAGCCCCAGCATTTT. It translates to CASSFGWQPQHF.

The CDR3 loop reads CSARDGDRETQYF. The CDR3, as DNA: TGCAGTGCTAGAGACGGAGACAGGGAGACCCAGTACTTC. The chain joins TRBV20-1 to TRBJ2-5; perhaps TRBD1 as D (6 bases). CDR3 length: 13 amino acids. Trimming pared 0 bases from V and 5 bases from J, leaving 10 bases between. The germline gives CDR1 DFQATT, CDR2 SNEGSKA (reference sequence).

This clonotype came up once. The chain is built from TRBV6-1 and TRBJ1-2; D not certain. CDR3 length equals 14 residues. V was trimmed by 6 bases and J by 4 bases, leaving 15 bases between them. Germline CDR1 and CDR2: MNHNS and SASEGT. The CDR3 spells CASRSRSSLYGYTF. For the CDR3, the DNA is TGTGCCAGCAGATCCCGGTCATCACTCTATGGCTACACCTTC.

CDR3 protein: CASSLAGTADQETQYF. The DNA for the CDR3 is TGTGCCAGCAGCTTGGCCGGGACGGCCGACCAAGAGACCCAGTACTTC. V gene TRBV5-5 combines with J gene TRBJ2-5; D is tentatively TRBD1 or TRBD2 (5 bases each). The CDR3 is 16 amino acids. The V and J ends lost 0 bases and 0 bases respectively, with 12 bases between them. Germline CDR1 and CDR2: SGHKS and YYEKEE (reference sequence).

CDR3 bases: TGTGCCAGCAGCTTGGCTGGGGGCGAGTTTCCGACCCAGTACTTC. Its translation: CASSLAGGEFPTQYF. The rearrangement joins TRBV5-5 to TRBJ2-5; perhaps TRBD1 as D (6 bases). V lost 0 bases and J lost 7, with 16 bases in between. CDR1 SGHKS and CDR2 YYEKEE come from the germline V gene (reference sequence). The CDR3 is 15 residues long. The full variable domain, with the rest looked up from reference TRBV5-5 and TRBJ2-5, is DAGVTQSPTHLIKTRGQQVTLRCSPISGHKSVSWYQQVLGQGPQFIFQYYEKEERGRGNFPDRFSARQFPNYSSELNVNALLLGDSALYLCASSLAGGEFPTQYFGPGTRLLVL.

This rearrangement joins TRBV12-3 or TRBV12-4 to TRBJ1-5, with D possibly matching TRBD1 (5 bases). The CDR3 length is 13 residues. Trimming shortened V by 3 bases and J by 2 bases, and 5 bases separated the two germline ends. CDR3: CASSLTGNQPQHF. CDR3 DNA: TGTGCCAGCAGTTTGACAGGCAATCAGCCCCAGCATTTT.

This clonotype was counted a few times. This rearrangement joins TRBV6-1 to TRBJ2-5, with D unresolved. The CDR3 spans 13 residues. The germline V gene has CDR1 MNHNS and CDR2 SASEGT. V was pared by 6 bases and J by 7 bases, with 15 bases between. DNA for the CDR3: TGTGCCAGCAGCGATGCGCGACTTGGGACCCAGTACTTC. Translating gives CASSDARLGTQYF.

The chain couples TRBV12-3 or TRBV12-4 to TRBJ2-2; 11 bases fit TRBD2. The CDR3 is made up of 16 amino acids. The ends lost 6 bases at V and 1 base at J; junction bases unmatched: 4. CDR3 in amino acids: CASSLGLAGNTGELFF. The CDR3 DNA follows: TGTGCCAGCAGCCTCGGACTAGCGGGGAACACCGGGGAGCTGTTTTTT.

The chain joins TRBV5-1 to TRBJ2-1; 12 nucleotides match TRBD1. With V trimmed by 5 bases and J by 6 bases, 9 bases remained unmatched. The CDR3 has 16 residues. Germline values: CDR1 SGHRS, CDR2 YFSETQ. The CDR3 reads CASRTLRDRGRNEQFF. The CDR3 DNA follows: TGCGCCAGCAGGACCCTCCGGGACAGGGGGCGCAATGAGCAGTTCTTC.

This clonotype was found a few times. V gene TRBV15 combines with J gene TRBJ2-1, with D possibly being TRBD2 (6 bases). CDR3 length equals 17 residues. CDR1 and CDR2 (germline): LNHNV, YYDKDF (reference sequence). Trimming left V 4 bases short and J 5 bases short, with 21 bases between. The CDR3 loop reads CATSKNDWRDGDNEQFF. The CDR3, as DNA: TGTGCCACCAGCAAAAACGATTGGCGGGACGGGGACAATGAGCAGTTCTTC.

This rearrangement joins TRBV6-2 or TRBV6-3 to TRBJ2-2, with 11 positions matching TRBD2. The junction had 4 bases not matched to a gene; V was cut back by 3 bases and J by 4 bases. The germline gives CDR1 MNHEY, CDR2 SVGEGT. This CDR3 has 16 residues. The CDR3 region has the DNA TGTGCCAGCAGTTATCCTACTAGCGGGAGCACCGGGGAGCTGTTTTTT. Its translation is CASSYPTSGSTGELFF.

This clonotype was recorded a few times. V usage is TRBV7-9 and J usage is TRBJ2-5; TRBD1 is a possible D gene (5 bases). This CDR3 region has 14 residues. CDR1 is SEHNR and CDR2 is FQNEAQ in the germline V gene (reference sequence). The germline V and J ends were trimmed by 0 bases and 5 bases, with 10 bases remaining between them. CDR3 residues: CASSLATGAETQYF. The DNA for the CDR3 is TGTGCCAGCAGCTTAGCCACAGGCGCGGAGACCCAGTACTTC.

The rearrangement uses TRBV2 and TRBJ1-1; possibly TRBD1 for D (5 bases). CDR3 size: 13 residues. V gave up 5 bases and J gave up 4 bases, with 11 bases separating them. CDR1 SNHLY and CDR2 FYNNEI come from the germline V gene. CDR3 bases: TGTGCCAGCAGTATTAGGGGCGGCACTGAAGCTTTCTTT. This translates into CASSIRGGTEAFF.

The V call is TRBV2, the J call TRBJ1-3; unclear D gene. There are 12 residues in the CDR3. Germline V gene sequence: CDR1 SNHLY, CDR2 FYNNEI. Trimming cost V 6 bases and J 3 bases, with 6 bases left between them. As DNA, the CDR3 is TGTGCCAGCAGGACGGATGGAAACACCATATATTTT. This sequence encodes CASRTDGNTIYF. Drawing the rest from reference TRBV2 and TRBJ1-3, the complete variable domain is EPEVTQTPSHQVTQMGQEVILRCVPISNHLYFYWYRQILGQKVEFLVSFYNNEISEKSEIFDDQFSVERPDGSNFTLKIRSTKLEDSAMYFCASRTDGNTIYFGEGSWLTVV.